This TCR beta chain stems from a study of cytotoxic CD8 clonotypes in ibrutinib-treated CLL. Study results and limitations: The clonality rise at ibrutinib response reflected private clonotype expansion.

Investigators sought sequencing depths of between 1 in 200,000 and 1 in 1 million T cells. Sequencing was performed with immunoSEQ multiplex PCR; in TCRdb, only in-frame clones are kept and a portion is missing. This sample carries about 16,000 clones, about two thirds of them seen once, and the ten largest clones take 18%. Concerning this clone: Its cognate antigen is unknown.

The CDR3 extends over 16 amino acids. Germline loops: CDR1 KGHSH, CDR2 LQKENI. V was trimmed by 4 bases and J by 1 base, leaving 14 bases between them. Material: PBMCs, obtained before ibrutinib treatment. This sequence originates from a human donor with chronic lymphocytic leukemia. The V and J genes are TRBV18 and TRBJ1-3; D unclear. DNA for the CDR3: TGTGCCAGCTCACTTGGAGGACGGAGGTCTGGAAACACCATATATTTT. Its translation is CASSLGGRRSGNTIYF.